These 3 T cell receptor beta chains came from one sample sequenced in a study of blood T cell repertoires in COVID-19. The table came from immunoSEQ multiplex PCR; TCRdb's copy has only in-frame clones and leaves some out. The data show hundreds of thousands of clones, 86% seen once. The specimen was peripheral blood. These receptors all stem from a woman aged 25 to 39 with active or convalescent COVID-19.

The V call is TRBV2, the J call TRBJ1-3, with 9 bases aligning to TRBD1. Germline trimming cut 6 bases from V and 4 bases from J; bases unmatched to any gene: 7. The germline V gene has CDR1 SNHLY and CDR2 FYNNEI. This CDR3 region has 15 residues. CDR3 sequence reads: CASRKGTGQGNTIYF. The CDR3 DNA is TGTGCCAGCAGAAAAGGGACAGGGCAAGGAAACACCATATATTTT.

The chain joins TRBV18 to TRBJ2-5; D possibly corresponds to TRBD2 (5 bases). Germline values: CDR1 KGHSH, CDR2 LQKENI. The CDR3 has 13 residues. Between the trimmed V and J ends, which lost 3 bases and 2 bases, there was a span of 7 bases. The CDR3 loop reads CASSPWTQETQYF. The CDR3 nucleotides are TGTGCCAGCTCACCCTGGACTCAAGAGACCCAGTACTTC.

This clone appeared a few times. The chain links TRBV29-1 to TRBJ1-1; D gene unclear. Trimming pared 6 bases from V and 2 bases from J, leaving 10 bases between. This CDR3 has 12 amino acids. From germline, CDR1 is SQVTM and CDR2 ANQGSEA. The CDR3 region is CSVRKPNTEAFF. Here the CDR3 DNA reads TGCAGCGTGCGTAAACCAAACACTGAAGCTTTCTTT.